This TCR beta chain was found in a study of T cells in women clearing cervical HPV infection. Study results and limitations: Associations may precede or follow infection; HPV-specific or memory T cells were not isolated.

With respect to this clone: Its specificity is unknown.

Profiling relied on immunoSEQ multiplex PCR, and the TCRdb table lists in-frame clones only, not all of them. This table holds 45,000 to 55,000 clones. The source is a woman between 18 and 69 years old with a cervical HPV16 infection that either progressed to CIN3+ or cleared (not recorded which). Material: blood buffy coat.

Here the CDR3 reads CSAREPKGGGTQYF. The covered CDR3 bases are TGCAGTGCTAGAGAGCCAAAAGGGGGAGGGACC. The rearrangement links TRBV20-1 to TRBJ2-5, with D possibly being TRBD1 or TRBD2 (6 bases each). Read data end 3 residues before the CDR3 end; the end is taken from the germline J gene. Germline V CDR1 and CDR2: DFQATT, SNEGSKA (reference sequence). This CDR3 has 14 residues. The V end was cut by 0 bases, the J end by 7 bases, with 15 bases between.